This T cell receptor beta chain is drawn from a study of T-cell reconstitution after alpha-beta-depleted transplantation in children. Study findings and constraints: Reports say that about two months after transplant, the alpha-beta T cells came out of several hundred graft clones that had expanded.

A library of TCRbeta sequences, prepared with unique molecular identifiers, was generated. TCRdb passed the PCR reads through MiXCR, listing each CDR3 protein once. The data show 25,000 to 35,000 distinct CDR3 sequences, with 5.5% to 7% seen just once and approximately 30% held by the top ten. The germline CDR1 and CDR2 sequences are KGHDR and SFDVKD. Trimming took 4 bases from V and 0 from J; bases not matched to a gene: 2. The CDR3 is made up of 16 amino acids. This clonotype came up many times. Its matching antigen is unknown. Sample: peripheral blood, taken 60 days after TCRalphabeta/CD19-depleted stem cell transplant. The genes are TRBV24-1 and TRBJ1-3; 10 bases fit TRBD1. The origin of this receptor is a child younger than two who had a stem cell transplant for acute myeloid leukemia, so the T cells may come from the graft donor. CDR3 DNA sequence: TGTGCCACCAGTGAAAGGGACAGGGGCTCTGGAAACACCATATATTTT. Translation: CATSERDRGSGNTIYF.